Below, 20 T cell receptor beta chains from the same sample are listed, as sequenced in a study of identical twins. TCRdb fed the 5' RACE reads into MiXCR, producing one record per CDR3 protein. The sample carries about 460,000 distinct CDR3 sequences, 14% recorded once. The sample also formed part of further work on yellow fever vaccine responses in identical twins.

The specimen was CD4+ T cells sorted from blood. These receptors all come from a woman between 18 and 29 years old in good health.

This clonotype was seen a few times. The chain carries TRBV29-1 and TRBJ2-2, with TRBD1 identical over 11 bases. This CDR3 region has 13 residues. Germline V gives CDR1 SQVTM, CDR2 ANQGSEA. Losses at the gene ends were 7 bases for V and 6 bases for J; bases not matched to a gene: 4. DNA of the CDR3: TGCAGCGCCGGGACAGGGGGGTCCGGGGAGCTGTTTTTT. This translates into CSAGTGGSGELFF.

The J gene is TRBJ2-7, the V gene TRBV6-1; 7 nucleotides agree with TRBD2. The length of the CDR3 is 14 residues. J was trimmed by 2 bases and V by 5 bases; bases with no gene match: 6. Germline V CDR1 and CDR2: MNHNS, SASEGT. CDR3 protein: CASSLKRETYEQYF. The CDR3 bases are TGTGCCAGCAGTCTTAAGCGGGAAACCTACGAGCAGTACTTC.

A single count supports this clonotype. The chain links TRBV2 to TRBJ2-1, with D tentatively TRBD1 (5 bases). CDR3 length equals 15 residues. The germline CDR1 and CDR2 sequences are SNHLY and FYNNEI. V was cut by 0 bases and J by 0 bases, with 6 bases left in between. The DNA of the CDR3 is TGTGCCAGCAGTGAAGCGCAGGGCTCCTACAATGAGCAGTTCTTC. Translating it yields CASSEAQGSYNEQFF. Full variable domain (remainder filled in from reference TRBV2 and TRBJ2-1): EPEVTQTPSHQVTQMGQEVILRCVPISNHLYFYWYRQILGQKVEFLVSFYNNEISEKSEIFDDQFSVERPDGSNFTLKIRSTKLEDSAMYFCASSEAQGSYNEQFFGPGTRLTVL.

The CDR3 sequence: CASWTTDHQNTEAFF. CDR3 DNA: TGTGCCAGCTGGACTACGGACCATCAGAACACTGAAGCTTTCTTT. The chain combines TRBV12-3 or TRBV12-4 with TRBJ1-1; D is unclear. The CDR3 length is 15 residues. The ends were cut back, 8 bases at V and 1 base at J, with 17 bases in the middle.

The V and J genes are TRBV7-6 and TRBJ2-3; 11 nucleotides match TRBD2. Germline CDR1 is SGHVS and CDR2 is FNYEAQ. V was clipped by 4 bases and J by 3 bases; unmatched bases: 6. This CDR3 is built from 16 residues. CDR3: CASSSIAGGPTDTQYF. CDR3 bases: TGTGCCAGCAGCTCTATAGCGGGAGGGCCGACAGATACGCAGTATTTT.

As concerns this clonotype: One end of the junction fails to match germline, which may point to a read error. The chain uses TRBV30 and TRBJ2-1; 12 bases agree with TRBD2. The CDR3 has 15 amino acids. The germline V gene has CDR1 GTSNPN and CDR2 SVGIG (reference sequence). In DNA form, the CDR3 reads TGTGCCTGGAGACTAGCGGGAGGAGAAGGCCCTCGAGAAGGCTTC. This gives the protein CAWRLAGGEGPREGF.

This sequence joins TRBV27 and TRBJ1-5; 7 bases match TRBD1. This CDR3 has 15 residues. Trimming at V came to 6 bases and at J to 1 base, leaving 6 bases not matched to a gene. Germline CDR1 reads MNHEY; CDR2 reads SMNVEV (reference sequence). The CDR3, as DNA: TGTGCCAGCAGGGGAAACAGGGGCAGCAATCAGCCCCAGCATTTT. Protein product: CASRGNRGSNQPQHF.

The chain has TRBV3-1 and TRBJ2-1; 9 bases line up with TRBD2. This CDR3 comprises 15 residues. Losses at the gene ends were 2 bases for V and 7 bases for J; bases not matched to a gene: 6. From germline, CDR1 is LGHDT and CDR2 YNNKEL (reference sequence). The CDR3, as DNA: TGTGCCAGCAGCCAAACGACTAGCGGACTAAATGAGCAGTTCTTC. Residues: CASSQTTSGLNEQFF.

The rearrangement joins TRBV5-1 to TRBJ2-5; TRBD2 matches 8 bases. The CDR3 runs to 15 residues. Germline V CDR1 and CDR2: SGHRS, YFSETQ. The V gene end was trimmed by 5 bases and the J gene end by 4 bases; junction bases not matched to a gene: 10. The CDR3 DNA is TGCGCCAGCAGTGTGGCGGGGGGATCCGGAGAGACCCAGTACTTC. The encoded protein is CASSVAGGSGETQYF.

This clonotype was picked up many times. V usage is TRBV12-3 or TRBV12-4 and J usage is TRBJ2-4; TRBD2 matches 7 bases. The CDR3 consists of 16 residues. Losses at the gene ends were 2 bases for V and 0 bases for J; bases not matched to a gene: 4. In DNA, the CDR3 is TGTGCCAGCAGTTTATCGTCTAGCGGAGCCAAAAACATTCAGTACTTC. It translates to CASSLSSSGAKNIQYF.

This clonotype came up a few times. J is TRBJ2-7 and V is TRBV7-2, with 9 nucleotides matching TRBD2. V lost 1 base, J lost 2 bases, and 9 bases stayed unmatched. CDR3 length: 17 residues. Germline loops: CDR1 SGHTA, CDR2 FQGNSA. The CDR3 DNA reads as TGTGCCAGCAGCTTAGTGGCGCCGACTAGCGGAGCCTACGAGCAGTACTTC. Encoded protein: CASSLVAPTSGAYEQYF.

This chain connects TRBV12-5 to TRBJ2-1; 11 bases align to TRBD2. CDR1 and CDR2 from the germline V gene are LGHNT and FRNRAP. The CDR3 totals 15 residues. The trim removed 7 bases at V and 7 bases at J, leaving 9 bases unmatched. The CDR3 is CASAPLAGVGNEQFF. The CDR3 DNA sequence: TGTGCTAGTGCCCCACTAGCGGGAGTCGGTAATGAGCAGTTCTTC.

V usage is TRBV7-8 and J usage is TRBJ2-3; D might be TRBD2 (6 bases). The CDR3 has 17 amino acids. Per the germline V gene, CDR1 is SGHVS and CDR2 is FQNEAQ. Between the trimmed V and J ends, which lost 1 base and 2 bases, there was a span of 16 bases. This chain's CDR3 is CASSLVDFSGITDTQYF. CDR3 DNA sequence: TGTGCCAGCAGCTTAGTGGACTTTAGCGGTATCACAGATACGCAGTATTTT.

This clonotype came up a few times. The CDR3 is CSAGYVGTDTQYF. The CDR3 region has the DNA TGCAGTGCCGGATACGTCGGCACAGATACGCAGTATTTT. The J gene is TRBJ2-3, the V gene TRBV20-1; D is unclear. Looked up from germline, CDR1 is DFQATT and CDR2 is SNEGSKA (reference sequence). V lost 6 bases and J 1 base, leaving 11 bases between the germline ends. This CDR3 comprises 13 residues.

This chain uses TRBV13 with TRBJ2-7; D not certain. The CDR3 covers 16 residues. Trimming stripped 1 base from V and 2 bases from J, with 15 bases between. In germline, CDR1 is PRHDT, CDR2 FYEKMQ (reference sequence). The DNA of the CDR3 is TGTGCCAGCAGCTTAGATCCGGGCTTGTATCCCTACGAGCAGTACTTC. Protein: CASSLDPGLYPYEQYF.

In this sample, this clonotype turned up a few times. The CDR3 nucleotides are TGTGCCAGCAGCCAAGATCTGCCAAGGGGTACCCACGAGCAGTACTTC. It encodes CASSQDLPRGTHEQYF. This chain joins TRBV3-1 and TRBJ2-7; weak D call: TRBD1 (5 bases). The CDR3 is 16 residues long. Trimming took off 0 bases at V and 5 bases at J, with 17 bases between the two ends. Germline V gene lookup returns CDR1 LGHDT and CDR2 YNNKEL (reference sequence).

The chain couples TRBV24-1 to TRBJ2-1; perhaps TRBD2 as D (6 bases). CDR1 KGHDR and CDR2 SFDVKD come from the germline V gene. V dropped 4 bases and J dropped 12 bases, with 18 bases sitting between them. The CDR3 contains 14 residues. For the CDR3, the DNA is TGTGCCACCAGTGACACAGGACGGGGGTGGAGGCAGTTCTTC. It is translated as CATSDTGRGWRQFF.

This chain links TRBV20-1 with TRBJ2-7, with D maybe TRBD1 (5 bases). In germline, CDR1 is DFQATT, CDR2 SNEGSKA (reference sequence). This CDR3 region has 14 residues. With 3 bases removed from V and 5 bases from J, the gap between germline ends came to 17 bases. The CDR3 nucleotides are TGCAGTGCTAGCCCACTCGGACACCTGGACGAGCAGTACTTC. Translation gives CSASPLGHLDEQYF.

This chain uses TRBV25-1 with TRBJ2-5; D gene ambiguous. The CDR3 is 11 residues long. Germline V CDR1 and CDR2: MGHDK, SYGVNS. Trimming removed 5 bases from V and 5 bases from J, with 6 bases in between. CDR3 region: CASSMYETQYF. CDR3 bases: TGTGCCAGCAGTATGTATGAGACCCAGTACTTC.

Many counts were recorded for this clonotype. The chain is built from TRBV20-1 and TRBJ2-1; 10 nucleotides line up with TRBD2. This CDR3 region has 15 residues. The trim removed 6 bases at V and 3 bases at J, leaving 8 bases unmatched. Germline V gene data show CDR1 as DFQATT and CDR2 as SNEGSKA (reference sequence). This CDR3 is CSARELAGLYNEQFF. The CDR3 bases are TGCAGTGCGCGCGAACTAGCGGGGCTCTACAATGAGCAGTTCTTC.